The 21 T cell receptor beta chains in this list originate from one sample, sequenced in a study of T cell changes during pregnancy in multiple sclerosis. The repertoire was sequenced with immunoSEQ multiplex PCR; TCRdb's copy has only in-frame clones and lacks some. This repertoire shows around 50,000 clones, around 87% found once; its top ten account for roughly 5%. The sample comprised peripheral blood from another person, used as feeder cells. The receptors were gathered from a human donor whose cells served as feeder cells for cultures in a pregnancy study.

The CDR3 DNA reads TGCGCCAGCAGCCTCAGGACAGAAGAGACCCAGTACTTC. Translating it yields CASSLRTEETQYF. The chain links TRBV4-1 to TRBJ2-5; a weak D match, TRBD1 (6 bases). The CDR3 length is 13 residues. The ends were cut back, 4 bases at V and 3 bases at J, with 9 bases in the middle. CDR1 MGHRA and CDR2 YSYEKL come from the germline V gene.

This rearrangement joins TRBV2 to TRBJ2-1; perhaps TRBD1 as D (5 bases). Germline CDR1 is SNHLY and CDR2 is FYNNEI. The CDR3 totals 15 residues. V was trimmed by 4 bases and J by 0 bases, leaving 10 bases between them. The CDR3: CASSGGSSSYNEQFF. The DNA for the CDR3 is TGTGCCAGCAGTGGGGGCTCGAGCTCCTACAATGAGCAGTTCTTC.

The gene calls are TRBV10-3 and TRBJ2-7; D is ambiguous. This CDR3 is 12 amino acids long. Trimming took 6 bases from V and 3 from J, leaving 9 bases between them. Germline V gene data show CDR1 as ENHRY and CDR2 as SYGVKD. This CDR3 is CAIRTQLYEQYF. The CDR3, as DNA: TGTGCCATCAGAACGCAGCTCTACGAGCAGTACTTC.

V is TRBV18 and J is TRBJ2-7; D may be TRBD2 (6 bases). The germline CDR1 and CDR2 sequences are KGHSH and LQKENI. This CDR3 has 15 amino acids. Trimming left V 3 bases short and J 1 base short, with 13 bases between. This chain's CDR3 is CASSPRLAPSYEQYF. The CDR3 DNA sequence: TGTGCCAGCTCACCCCGGCTAGCGCCTTCCTACGAGCAGTACTTC.

V usage is TRBV7-3 and J usage is TRBJ1-1; TRBD1 matches at 8 bases. Germline V lookup: CDR1 SGHTA, CDR2 FQGTGA. Trimming at V came to 5 bases and at J to 1 base, leaving 9 bases not matched to a gene. The length of the CDR3 is 16 residues. CDR3 bases: TGTGCCAGCAGCGAAGAAAATGGACAGGGGAACACTGAAGCTTTCTTT. Protein: CASSEENGQGNTEAFF.

The V and J genes are TRBV4-1 and TRBJ2-7; no clear D. Germline CDR1 and CDR2: MGHRA and YSYEKL. Trimming took off 0 bases at V and 0 bases at J, with 9 bases between the two ends. CDR3 length: 15 amino acids. The CDR3 nucleotides read TGCGCCAGCAGCCAAGATGACCGGCGCTCCTACGAGCAGTACTTC. It encodes CASSQDDRRSYEQYF.

The genes are TRBV7-3 and TRBJ2-5; 10 nucleotides agree with TRBD2. V lost 1 base to trimming and J lost 9 bases; unmatched junction nucleotides: 2. Germline V gene data show CDR1 as SGHTA and CDR2 as FQGTGA. The CDR3 runs 13 residues. The CDR3 DNA reads TGTGCCAGCAGCTTAATGCTAGCGGGGGCCCAGTACTTC. This sequence encodes CASSLMLAGAQYF.

This CDR3 is CATSRGLLSSLSGANVLTF. The CDR3 DNA is TGTGCCACCAGCAGAGGGCTTCTCTCTAGTCTCTCTGGGGCCAACGTCCTGACTTTC. V gene TRBV15 combines with J gene TRBJ2-6; D not certain. V gave up 1 base and J gave up 0 bases, with 16 bases separating them. Per the germline V gene, CDR1 is LNHNV and CDR2 is YYDKDF (reference sequence). The length of the CDR3 is 19 residues. Together with reference TRBV15 and TRBJ2-6, the CDR3 gives the full variable domain: DAMVIQNPRYQVTQFGKPVTLSCSQTLNHNVMYWYQQKSSQAPKLLFHYYDKDFNNEADTPDNFQSRRPNTSFCFLDIRSPGLGDTAMYLCATSRGLLSSLSGANVLTFGAGSRLTVL.

The rearrangement uses TRBV6-6 and TRBJ2-5, with D maybe TRBD1 (7 bases). This CDR3 spans 14 amino acids. CDR1 is MNHNY, CDR2 SVGAGI, per germline (reference sequence). Trimming left V 10 bases short and J 5 bases short, with 20 bases between. CDR3 loop: CATGGTARGETQYF. The CDR3 DNA sequence: TGTGCCACTGGCGGGACAGCCCGCGGGGAGACCCAGTACTTC.

The chain joins TRBV7-8 to TRBJ2-4; D remains ambiguous. CDR3 length equals 15 residues. V lost 1 base and J 10 bases, leaving 17 bases between the germline ends. Germline V gives CDR1 SGHVS, CDR2 FQNEAQ. The CDR3 sequence: CASSLVDRPLTIQYF. The CDR3 nucleotides read TGTGCCAGCAGCTTAGTAGATCGCCCCCTTACAATTCAGTACTTC.

The rearrangement joins TRBV9 to TRBJ1-1; D is unclear. V was clipped by 0 bases and J by 4 bases, with 7 bases between them. The CDR3 consists of 13 residues. Germline V gives CDR1 SGDLS, CDR2 YYNGEE. The DNA for the CDR3 is TGTGCCAGCAGCGTAGCTGGAAGCACTGAAGCTTTCTTT. Translation gives CASSVAGSTEAFF.

The chain employs TRBV28 and TRBJ1-6; D call uncertain. The CDR3 totals 15 residues. CDR1 and CDR2 (germline): MDHEN, SYDVKM. The V end was cut by 0 bases, the J end by 5 bases, with 8 bases between. CDR3 amino acids: CASSLWRANNSPLHF. In DNA, the CDR3 is TGTGCCAGCAGTTTATGGAGGGCTAATAATTCACCCCTCCACTTT.

In this sample, this clone turned up once. This chain uses TRBV7-2 with TRBJ1-1, with D unclear. This CDR3 is 13 amino acids long. Germline V gene lookup returns CDR1 SGHTA and CDR2 FQGNSA. The V end lost 1 base, the J end lost 4 bases, and 7 bases lay between the germline ends. For the CDR3, the DNA is TGTGCCAGCAGCTTAGTGGGAACCACTGAAGCTTTCTTT. This gives the protein CASSLVGTTEAFF.

The rearrangement uses TRBV10-3 and TRBJ2-7; 7 bases map to TRBD1. CDR3 length: 13 amino acids. Germline CDR1 and CDR2: ENHRY and SYGVKD. Trimming at V came to 10 bases and at J to 2 bases, leaving 8 bases not matched to a gene. As DNA, the CDR3 is TGTGCCACGTGGCCCGGGACAGCCTACGAGCAGTACTTC. It codes for CATWPGTAYEQYF.

The chain recombines TRBV18 with TRBJ2-1; 8 bases are shared with TRBD2. The V segment lost 2 bases and the J segment 10 bases; nucleotides outside the gene matches: 16. The germline gives CDR1 KGHSH, CDR2 LQKENI. CDR3 length: 17 residues. The CDR3: CASSPRAGGLFGEEQFF. In nucleotides, the CDR3 is TGTGCCAGCTCACCAAGGGCGGGAGGCCTCTTCGGGGAGGAGCAGTTCTTC.

J is TRBJ1-3 and V is TRBV9; D uncertain. Germline CDR1 and CDR2: SGDLS and YYNGEE. Trimming stripped 2 bases from V and 0 bases from J, with 9 bases between. This CDR3 comprises 15 residues. DNA for the CDR3: TGTGCCAGCAGCGTTGCGTCGATCTCTGGAAACACCATATATTTT. Translating gives CASSVASISGNTIYF.

This clone was picked up a small number of times. For the CDR3, the DNA is TGTGCCAGCTCACTGACACTAGCGGGGGACGACAATGAGCAGTTCTTC. As protein: CASSLTLAGDDNEQFF. The chain couples TRBV18 to TRBJ2-1; 11 nucleotides agree with TRBD2. The V segment lost 4 bases and the J segment 5 bases; nucleotides outside the gene matches: 7. The length of the CDR3 is 16 residues. Germline-derived CDR1 and CDR2 are KGHSH and LQKENI.

The chain uses TRBV5-4 and TRBJ2-7; 7 nucleotides line up with TRBD1. CDR1 and CDR2 (germline): SGHNT, YYREEE (reference sequence). The junction had 11 bases not matched to a gene; V was cut back by 4 bases and J by 4 bases. The CDR3 is 15 amino acids. CDR3 sequence reads: CASSRTGTASYEQYF. CDR3 sequence (DNA): TGTGCCAGCAGCCGAACCGGGACAGCCTCTTACGAGCAGTACTTC.

The V gene is TRBV6-6, the J gene TRBJ1-1; a possible D gene is TRBD1 (6 bases). Germline-derived CDR1 and CDR2 are MNHNY and SVGAGI (reference sequence). Trimming shortened V by 6 bases and J by 4 bases, and 15 bases separated the two germline ends. The CDR3 totals 14 residues. The CDR3 DNA is TGTGCCAGCAGCTTAGACAGGAGGGGCACTGAAGCTTTCTTT. This gives the protein CASSLDRRGTEAFF.

The V and J genes are TRBV28 and TRBJ1-4; 10 nucleotides match TRBD1. Germline trimming cut 3 bases from V and 6 bases from J; bases unmatched to any gene: 7. The CDR3 length is 16 residues. Germline CDR1 is MDHEN and CDR2 is SYDVKM. CDR3 amino acids: CASSFRADRGDEKLFF. The CDR3 region has the DNA TGTGCCAGCAGTTTCCGCGCGGACAGGGGGGATGAAAAACTGTTTTTT. The full variable domain, in which reference TRBV28 and TRBJ1-4 provide the parts outside the CDR3, is DVKVTQSSRYLVKRTGEKVFLECVQDMDHENMFWYRQDPGLGLRLIYFSYDVKMKEKGDIPEGYSVSREKKERFSLILESASTNQTSMYLCASSFRADRGDEKLFFGSGTQLSVL.

The V call is TRBV6-5, the J call TRBJ2-4, with D unresolved. Trimming shortened V by 0 bases and J by 0 bases, and 9 bases separated the two germline ends. The CDR3 is 16 amino acids. Germline V lookup: CDR1 MNHEY, CDR2 SVGAGI. Here the CDR3 reads CASSYSRAIAKNIQYF. CDR3 nucleotide sequence: TGTGCCAGCAGTTACTCGAGAGCGATAGCCAAAAACATTCAGTACTTC.